A selection of T cell receptor beta chains follows, all from one sample in a study of blood T cell repertoires in COVID-19. TCRdb's table, derived via immunoSEQ multiplex PCR, lists solely in-frame clones and lacks some. This table has roughly 200,000 clones, 86% appearing once. Sequenced input: PBMCs or T cells enriched from blood (not recorded which). These receptors were obtained from a middle-aged woman in a cohort exposed to, infected with or recovered from COVID-19 (not recorded which). Each CDR3 is given with its conserved first and last residue. A D gene is named only where the DNA matches it firmly. Only part of the rows carry a size: once, few, many, or a class if the clone is expanded.

abundance: .
d_gene: TRBD1
j_gene: TRBJ2-7
v_gene: TRBV2
CDR3nt: TGTGCCAGCAGACCGGGACAGACCTACGAGCAGTACTTC
CDR3aa: CASRPGQTYEQYF

abundance: .
d_gene: .
j_gene: TRBJ1-1
v_gene: TRBV6-2/TRBV6-3
CDR3nt: TGTGCCAGCAGTCCCACAGAGAACACTGAAGCTTTCTTT
CDR3aa: CASSPTENTEAFF

abundance: .
d_gene: TRBD1
j_gene: TRBJ2-7
v_gene: TRBV28
CDR3nt: TGTGCCATCACAGGGGGCGGGTACGAGCAGTACTTC
CDR3aa: CAITGGGYEQYF

abundance: .
d_gene: .
j_gene: TRBJ2-7
v_gene: TRBV19
CDR3nt: TGTGCCAGTGCCCTGAGCGGTGGTAACGAGCAGTACTTC
CDR3aa: CASALSGGNEQYF

abundance: .
d_gene: TRBD1
j_gene: TRBJ2-7
v_gene: TRBV13
CDR3nt: TGTGCCAGCATGCCTTCCGGGACAGGGGCTTCCTACGAGCAGTACTTC
CDR3aa: CASMPSGTGASYEQYF

abundance: .
d_gene: TRBD2
j_gene: TRBJ2-1
v_gene: TRBV5-8
CDR3nt: TGTGCCAGCAGACGGACTAGCGGGAGGAGCAATGAGCAGTTCTTC
CDR3aa: CASRRTSGRSNEQFF

abundance: once
d_gene: .
j_gene: TRBJ1-2
v_gene: TRBV27
CDR3nt: TGTGCCAGCAGTTTAGCGCCACTATCCCCCTATGGCTACACCTTC
CDR3aa: CASSLAPLSPYGYTF

abundance: .
d_gene: .
j_gene: TRBJ2-3
v_gene: TRBV27
CDR3nt: TGTGCCAGCAGTTTAGAAGGCAGGGGGGCGCAGTATTTT
CDR3aa: CASSLEGRGAQYF

abundance: .
d_gene: .
j_gene: TRBJ2-3
v_gene: TRBV4-3
CDR3nt: TGCGCCAGCAGCCCTCGGCTAGAAGCAGATACGCAGTATTTT
CDR3aa: CASSPRLEADTQYF

abundance: .
d_gene: TRBD1
j_gene: TRBJ2-1
v_gene: TRBV5-1
CDR3nt: TGCGCCAGCAGCTGGACAGGGGGACCTCACAATGAGCAGTTCTTC
CDR3aa: CASSWTGGPHNEQFF